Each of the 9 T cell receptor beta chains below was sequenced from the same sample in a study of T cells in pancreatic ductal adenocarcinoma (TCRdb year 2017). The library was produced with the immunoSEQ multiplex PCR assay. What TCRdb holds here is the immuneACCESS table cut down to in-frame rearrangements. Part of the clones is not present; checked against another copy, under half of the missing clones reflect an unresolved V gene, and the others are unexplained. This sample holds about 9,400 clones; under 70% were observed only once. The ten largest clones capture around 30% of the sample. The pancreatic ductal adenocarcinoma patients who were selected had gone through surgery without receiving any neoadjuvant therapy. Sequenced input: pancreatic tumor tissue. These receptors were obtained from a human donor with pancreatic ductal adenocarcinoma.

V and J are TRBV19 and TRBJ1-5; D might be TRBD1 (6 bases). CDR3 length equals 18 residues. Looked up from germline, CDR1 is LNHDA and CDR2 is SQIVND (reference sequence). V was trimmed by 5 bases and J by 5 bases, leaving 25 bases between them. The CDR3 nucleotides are TGTGCCAGTAGTGAAAGGGGGACCGGGACCCAGCGGTATCAGCCCCAGCATTTT. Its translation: CASSERGTGTQRYQPQHF.

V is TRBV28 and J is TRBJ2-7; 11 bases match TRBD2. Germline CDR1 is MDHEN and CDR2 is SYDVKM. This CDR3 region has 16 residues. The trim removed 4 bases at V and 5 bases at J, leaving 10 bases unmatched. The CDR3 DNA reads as TGTGCCAGCAGTTCCGGGGGTAGCGGGAGGGGCCACGAGCAGTACTTC. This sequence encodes CASSSGGSGRGHEQYF.

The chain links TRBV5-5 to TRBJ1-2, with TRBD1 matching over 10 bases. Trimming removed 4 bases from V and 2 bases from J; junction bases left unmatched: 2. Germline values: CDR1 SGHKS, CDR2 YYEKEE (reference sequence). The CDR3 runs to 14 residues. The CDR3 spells CASSQDRGNYGYTF. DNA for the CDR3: TGTGCCAGCAGCCAGGACAGGGGGAACTATGGCTACACCTTC.

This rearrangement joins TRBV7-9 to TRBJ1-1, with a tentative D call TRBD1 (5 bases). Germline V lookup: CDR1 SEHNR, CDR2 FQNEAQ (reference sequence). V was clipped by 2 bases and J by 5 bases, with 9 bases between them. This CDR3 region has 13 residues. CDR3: CASSLTRQTEAFF. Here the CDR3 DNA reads TGTGCCAGCAGCTTAACCCGACAGACTGAAGCTTTCTTT.

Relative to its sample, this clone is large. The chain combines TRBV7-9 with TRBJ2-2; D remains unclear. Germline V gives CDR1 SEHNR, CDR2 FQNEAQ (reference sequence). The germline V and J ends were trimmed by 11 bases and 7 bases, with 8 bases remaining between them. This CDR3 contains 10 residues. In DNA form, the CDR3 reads TGTGCCCTCTGGAGCGGGGAGCTGTTTTTT. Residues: CALWSGELFF.

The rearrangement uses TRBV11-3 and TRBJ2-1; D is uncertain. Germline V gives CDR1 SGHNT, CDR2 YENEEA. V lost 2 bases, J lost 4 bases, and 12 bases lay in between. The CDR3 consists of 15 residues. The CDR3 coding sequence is TGTGCCAGCAGCTTAACGGCAGCCAGGTACAATGAGCAGTTCTTC. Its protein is CASSLTAARYNEQFF.

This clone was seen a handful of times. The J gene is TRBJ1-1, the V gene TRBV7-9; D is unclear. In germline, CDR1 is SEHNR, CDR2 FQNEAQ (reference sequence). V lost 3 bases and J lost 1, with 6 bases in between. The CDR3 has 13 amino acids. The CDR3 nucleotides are TGTGCCAGCAGCTTTACACAGAACACTGAAGCTTTCTTT. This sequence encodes CASSFTQNTEAFF. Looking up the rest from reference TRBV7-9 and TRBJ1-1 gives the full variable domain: DTGVSQNPRHKITKRGQNVTFRCDPISEHNRLYWYRQTLGQGPEFLTYFQNEAQLEKSRLLSDRFSAERPKGSFSTLEIQRTEQGDSAMYLCASSFTQNTEAFFGQGTRLTVV.

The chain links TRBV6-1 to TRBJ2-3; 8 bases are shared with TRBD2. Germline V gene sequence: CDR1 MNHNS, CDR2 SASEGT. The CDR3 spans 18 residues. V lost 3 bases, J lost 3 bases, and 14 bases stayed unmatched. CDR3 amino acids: CASSDVPRDPGGTDTQYF. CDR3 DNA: TGTGCCAGCAGTGATGTCCCGAGAGACCCGGGGGGGACAGATACGCAGTATTTT.

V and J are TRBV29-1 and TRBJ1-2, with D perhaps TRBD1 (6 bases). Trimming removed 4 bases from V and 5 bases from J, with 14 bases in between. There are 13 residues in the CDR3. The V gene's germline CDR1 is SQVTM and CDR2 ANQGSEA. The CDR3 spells CSVAGAGRYGYTF. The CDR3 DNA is TGCAGCGTTGCAGGGGCAGGGAGGTATGGCTACACCTTC.